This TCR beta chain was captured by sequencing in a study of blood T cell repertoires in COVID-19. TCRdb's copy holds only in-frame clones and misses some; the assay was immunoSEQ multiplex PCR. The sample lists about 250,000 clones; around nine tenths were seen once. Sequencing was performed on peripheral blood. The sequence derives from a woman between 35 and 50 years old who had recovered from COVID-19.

In DNA form, the CDR3 reads TGTGCCAGCAGCTTAAGGGGAGGGACTAATGAAAAACTGTTTTTT. It codes for CASSLRGGTNEKLFF. The chain carries TRBV7-2 and TRBJ1-4; tentative D call: TRBD1 (5 bases). The CDR3 length is 15 residues. V shed 2 bases and J shed 2 bases, with 9 bases lying between them. The germline V gene has CDR1 SGHTA and CDR2 FQGNSA.